This record concerns one TCR beta chain sequence. This sample is drawn from a study of blood T cell repertoires in COVID-19. This CDR3 has 14 residues. The ends were cut back, 3 bases at V and 0 bases at J, with 8 bases in the middle. Germline V gene data show CDR1 as MDHEN and CDR2 as SYDVKM. Sequenced by immunoSEQ multiplex PCR; TCRdb stores in-frame clones only, minus some. The sample carries more than 300,000 clones, around 90% recorded once. The receptor was derived from a young woman who had recovered from COVID-19. The genes are TRBV28 and TRBJ1-1; D is unresolved. The source material was PBMCs or T cells enriched from blood (not recorded which). The CDR3 nucleotides are TGTGCCAGCAGTTTCTTTAGAATGAACACTGAAGCTTTCTTT. It codes for CASSFFRMNTEAFF. Variable domain in full (rest from reference TRBV28 and TRBJ1-1): DVKVTQSSRYLVKRTGEKVFLECVQDMDHENMFWYRQDPGLGLRLIYFSYDVKMKEKGDIPEGYSVSREKKERFSLILESASTNQTSMYLCASSFFRMNTEAFFGQGTRLTVV.